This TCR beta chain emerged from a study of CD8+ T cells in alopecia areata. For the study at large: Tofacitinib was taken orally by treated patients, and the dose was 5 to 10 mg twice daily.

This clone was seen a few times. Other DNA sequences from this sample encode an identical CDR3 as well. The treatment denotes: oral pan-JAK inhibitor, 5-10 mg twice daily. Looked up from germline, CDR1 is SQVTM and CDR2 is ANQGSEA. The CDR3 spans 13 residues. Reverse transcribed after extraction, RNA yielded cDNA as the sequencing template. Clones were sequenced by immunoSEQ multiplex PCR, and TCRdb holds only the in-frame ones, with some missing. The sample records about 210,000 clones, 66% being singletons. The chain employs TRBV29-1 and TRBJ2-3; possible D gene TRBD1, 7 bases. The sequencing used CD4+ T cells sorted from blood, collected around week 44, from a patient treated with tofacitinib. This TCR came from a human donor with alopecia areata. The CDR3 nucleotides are TGCAGTGGAGGGGGCAGGGCCACAGATACGCAGTATTTT. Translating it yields CSGGGRATDTQYF.